This TCR beta chain was documented in a study of blood T cells in healthy people across ages. The CDR3 runs 17 residues. The trim removed 5 bases at V and 4 bases at J, leaving 9 bases unmatched. Germline lookup yields CDR1 DFQATT and CDR2 SNEGSKA (reference sequence). A second PCR, run for about 7 to 12 cycles, used a sample-barcoded 5' primer plus a J-beta primer mix. TCRdb reprocessed the 5' RACE reads with MiXCR, giving one entry per CDR3 protein. This table holds hundreds of thousands of distinct CDR3 sequences, more than 55% found once. Healthy Caucasian individuals from Russia aged about 6 to 100 were enrolled as donors. Researchers collected about 9.7 milliliters of peripheral blood from every single donor.

What was sequenced was blood. The receptor was isolated from a man in his forties or fifties in good health. The chain employs TRBV20-1 and TRBJ2-2; 14 bases map to TRBD2. The CDR3 spells CSAFGTSGREGTGELFF. Here the CDR3 DNA reads TGCAGTGCTTTTGGGACTAGCGGGAGAGAAGGCACCGGGGAGCTGTTTTTT.